This T cell receptor (beta chain) derives from a study of post-analysis software for immune sequencing data. The wider study: Relapsing-remitting, secondary progressive and progressive-relapsing multiple sclerosis were all included among the disease courses. General study points: With F measure, samples from one preparation batch clustered together strongly. The study found TRBV5-6, TRBV5-1 and TRBV20-1 among about five TRBV segments more frequent in patients than controls. A significant reduction in normalized Chao1 diversity was observed in multiple sclerosis patients versus controls.

With respect to this clonotype: As yet, its antigen is unknown.

Unique molecular identifiers were built into the TCR beta cDNA libraries. Roughly 500,000 cDNA molecules were obtained from around 1 to 10 million T cells. TCRdb reanalysed the PCR reads using MiXCR and keeps one entry per CDR3 protein. The table lists around 500,000 distinct CDR3 sequences, about a third of them singletons. The CDR3 totals 16 residues. Germline V gives CDR1 SGHDT, CDR2 YYEEEE. V shed 4 bases and J 9 bases; nucleotides not matched to a gene: 11. The receptor was isolated from a girl aged 2 to 17 with multiple sclerosis. The sample was blood. V usage is TRBV5-6 and J usage is TRBJ2-3; 13 bases agree with TRBD2. CDR3 sequence reads: CASSPELAGGPPTQYF. The CDR3 nucleotides read TGTGCCAGCAGCCCCGAACTAGCGGGGGGGCCTCCGACGCAGTATTTT.